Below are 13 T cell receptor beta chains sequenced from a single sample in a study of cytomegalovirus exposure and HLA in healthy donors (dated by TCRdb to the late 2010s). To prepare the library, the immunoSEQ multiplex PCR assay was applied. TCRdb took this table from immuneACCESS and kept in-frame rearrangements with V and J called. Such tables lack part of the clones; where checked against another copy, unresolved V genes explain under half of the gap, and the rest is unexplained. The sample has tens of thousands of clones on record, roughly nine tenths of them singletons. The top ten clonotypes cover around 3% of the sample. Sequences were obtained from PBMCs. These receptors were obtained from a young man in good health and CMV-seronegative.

CDR3 loop: CASSLDKGGGNTIYF. In DNA, the CDR3 is TGTGCCAGCAGCTTAGATAAGGGAGGGGGAAACACCATATATTTT. The rearrangement joins TRBV7-2 to TRBJ1-3; D not certain. The CDR3 contains 15 residues. Germline V gives CDR1 SGHTA, CDR2 FQGNSA. V lost 1 base and J 4 bases, leaving 11 bases between the germline ends.

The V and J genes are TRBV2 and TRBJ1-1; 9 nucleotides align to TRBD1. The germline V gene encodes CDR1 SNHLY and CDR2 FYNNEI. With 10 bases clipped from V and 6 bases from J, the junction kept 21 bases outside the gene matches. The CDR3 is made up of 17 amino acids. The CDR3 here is CANYQRPWTGATSEAFF. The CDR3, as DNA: TGTGCCAACTACCAGCGACCTTGGACAGGGGCTACCTCTGAAGCTTTCTTT. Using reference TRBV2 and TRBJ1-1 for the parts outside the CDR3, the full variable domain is EPEVTQTPSHQVTQMGQEVILRCVPISNHLYFYWYRQILGQKVEFLVSFYNNEISEKSEIFDDQFSVERPDGSNFTLKIRSTKLEDSAMYFCANYQRPWTGATSEAFFGQGTRLTVV.

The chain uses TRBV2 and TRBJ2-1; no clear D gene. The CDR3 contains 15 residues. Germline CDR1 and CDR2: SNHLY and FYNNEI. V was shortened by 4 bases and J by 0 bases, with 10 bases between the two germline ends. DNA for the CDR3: TGTGCCAGCAGTGTGGCAGGTAACTCCTACAATGAGCAGTTCTTC. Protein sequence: CASSVAGNSYNEQFF.

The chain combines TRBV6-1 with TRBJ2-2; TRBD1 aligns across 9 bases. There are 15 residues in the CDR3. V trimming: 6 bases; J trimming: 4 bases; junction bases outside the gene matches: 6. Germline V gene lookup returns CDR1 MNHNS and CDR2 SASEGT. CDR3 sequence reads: CASRGGQGRTGELFF. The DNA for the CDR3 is TGTGCCAGCAGAGGGGGACAGGGCCGCACCGGGGAGCTGTTTTTT.

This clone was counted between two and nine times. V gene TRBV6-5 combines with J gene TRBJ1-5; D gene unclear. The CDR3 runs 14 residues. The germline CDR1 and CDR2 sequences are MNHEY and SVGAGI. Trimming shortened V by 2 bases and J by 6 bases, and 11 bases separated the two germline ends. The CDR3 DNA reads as TGTGCCAGCAGTTACACAGAATCCACTCAGCCCCAGCATTTT. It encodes CASSYTESTQPQHF.

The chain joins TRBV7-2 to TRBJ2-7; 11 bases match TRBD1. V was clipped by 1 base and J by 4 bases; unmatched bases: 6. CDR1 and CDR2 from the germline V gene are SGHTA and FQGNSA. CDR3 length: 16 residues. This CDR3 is CASSLVAGQGAYEQYF. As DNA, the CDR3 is TGTGCCAGCAGCTTAGTAGCTGGACAGGGGGCATACGAGCAGTACTTC.

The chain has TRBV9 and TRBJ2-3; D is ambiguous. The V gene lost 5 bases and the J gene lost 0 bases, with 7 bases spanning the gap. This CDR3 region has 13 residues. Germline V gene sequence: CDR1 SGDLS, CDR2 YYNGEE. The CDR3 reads CASRTGSTDTQYF. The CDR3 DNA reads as TGTGCCAGCAGGACCGGGAGCACAGATACGCAGTATTTT.

CDR3 residues: CASSSSSGQGYGYTF. The CDR3 DNA follows: TGTGCCAGCAGTTCTTCCTCTGGACAGGGTTATGGCTACACCTTC. V is TRBV28 and J is TRBJ1-2; TRBD1 matches at 8 bases. V shed 4 bases and J 5 bases; nucleotides not matched to a gene: 9. Germline V gene sequence: CDR1 MDHEN, CDR2 SYDVKM. CDR3 size: 15 residues.

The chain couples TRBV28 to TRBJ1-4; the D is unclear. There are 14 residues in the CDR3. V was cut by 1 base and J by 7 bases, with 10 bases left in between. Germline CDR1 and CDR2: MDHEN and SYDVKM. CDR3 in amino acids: CASSLYGDGEKLFF. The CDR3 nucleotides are TGTGCCAGCAGTTTATACGGGGATGGTGAAAAACTGTTTTTT.

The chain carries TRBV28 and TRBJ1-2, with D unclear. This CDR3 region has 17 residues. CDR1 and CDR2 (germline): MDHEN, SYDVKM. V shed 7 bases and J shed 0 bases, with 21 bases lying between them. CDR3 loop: CASTGTEAAASNYGYTF. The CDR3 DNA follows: TGTGCCAGCACCGGCACGGAGGCCGCGGCGTCTAACTATGGCTACACCTTC.

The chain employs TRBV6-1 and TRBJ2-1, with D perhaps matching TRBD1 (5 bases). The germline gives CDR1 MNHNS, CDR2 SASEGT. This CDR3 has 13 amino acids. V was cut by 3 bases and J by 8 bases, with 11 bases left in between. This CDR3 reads CASSEQGGDEQFF. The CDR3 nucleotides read TGTGCCAGCAGTGAGCAGGGTGGGGATGAGCAGTTCTTC.

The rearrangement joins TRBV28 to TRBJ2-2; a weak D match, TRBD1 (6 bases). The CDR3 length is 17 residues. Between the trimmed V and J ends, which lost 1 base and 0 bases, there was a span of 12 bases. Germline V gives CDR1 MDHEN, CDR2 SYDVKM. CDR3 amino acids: CASSLYGQGPNTGELFF. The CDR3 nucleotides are TGTGCCAGCAGTTTATACGGGCAGGGGCCGAACACCGGGGAGCTGTTTTTT.

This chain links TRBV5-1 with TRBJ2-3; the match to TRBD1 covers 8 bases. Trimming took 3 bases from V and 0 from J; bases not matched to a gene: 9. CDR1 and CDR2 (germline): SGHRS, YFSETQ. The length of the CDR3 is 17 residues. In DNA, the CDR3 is TGCGCCAGCAGCTGGGACGGACAGGGATCGAGCACAGATACGCAGTATTTT. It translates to CASSWDGQGSSTDTQYF.